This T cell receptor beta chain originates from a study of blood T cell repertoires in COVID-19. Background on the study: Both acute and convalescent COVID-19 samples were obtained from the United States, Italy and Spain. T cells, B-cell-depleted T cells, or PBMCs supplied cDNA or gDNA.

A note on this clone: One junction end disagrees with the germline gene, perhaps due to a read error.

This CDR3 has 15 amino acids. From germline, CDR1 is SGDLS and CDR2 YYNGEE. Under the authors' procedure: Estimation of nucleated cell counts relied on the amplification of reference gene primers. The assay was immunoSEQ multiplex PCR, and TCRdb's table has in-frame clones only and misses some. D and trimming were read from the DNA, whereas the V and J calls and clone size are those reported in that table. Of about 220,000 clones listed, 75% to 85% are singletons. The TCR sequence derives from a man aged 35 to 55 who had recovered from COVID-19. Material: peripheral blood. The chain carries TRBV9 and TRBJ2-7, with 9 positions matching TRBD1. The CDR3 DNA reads TGTGCCAGCAGCGTAGGGGACAGGGCCTCCCACGAGCAGTACTTC. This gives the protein CASSVGDRASHEQYF.